A single sample gave rise to the 23 T cell receptor beta chains below, sequenced in a study of shared clonotypes between healthy human individuals. Sequenced by immunoSEQ multiplex PCR; TCRdb stores in-frame clones only, minus some. The sample lists about a million clones; about 80% were seen once. The sequenced sample was memory CD4+ T cells from PBMCs. Indicated subset: CD45RA-negative fraction. These receptors came from a man between 18 and 29 years old in good health. Some clones in this sample may be carry-over from other donors' samples.

This chain uses TRBV28 with TRBJ1-1; 11 bases are shared with TRBD1. The CDR3 has 13 amino acids. CDR1 is MDHEN and CDR2 is SYDVKM in the germline V gene. J gave up 10 bases and V 3 bases, and 4 bases lay outside the gene matches. This chain's CDR3 is CASSLMGTGGAFF. DNA of the CDR3: TGTGCCAGCAGTTTGATGGGGACAGGGGGAGCTTTCTTT.

The chain employs TRBV7-7 and TRBJ1-4, with TRBD1 as a possible D gene (5 bases). V was pared by 5 bases and J by 8 bases, with 12 bases between. In germline, CDR1 is SSHAT, CDR2 FNYEAQ (reference sequence). The CDR3 covers 13 residues. CDR3 in DNA: TGTGCCAGCAGCGTCAGGGCTAGCGAAAAACTGTTTTTT. Translating gives CASSVRASEKLFF.

V gene TRBV29-1 combines with J gene TRBJ2-7; TRBD1 aligns across 8 bases. In germline, CDR1 is SQVTM, CDR2 ANQGSEA. There are 16 residues in the CDR3. With 3 bases clipped from V and 2 bases from J, the junction kept 12 bases outside the gene matches. The CDR3 spells CSVEDYYGTGTYEQYF. CDR3 DNA: TGCAGCGTTGAGGACTACTACGGGACAGGAACCTACGAGCAGTACTTC.

The count of this clone is one. This chain links TRBV25-1 with TRBJ1-2; no definite D call. Trimming cost V 3 bases and J 8 bases, with 16 bases left between them. This CDR3 region has 14 residues. Looked up from germline, CDR1 is MGHDK and CDR2 is SYGVNS. CDR3: CASSDPRRGNGYTF. The CDR3 DNA reads TGTGCCAGCAGTGACCCACGACGGGGTAACGGCTACACCTTC.

The V call is TRBV28, the J call TRBJ1-5; the match to TRBD1 covers 9 bases. CDR3 size: 15 residues. The germline V gene encodes CDR1 MDHEN and CDR2 SYDVKM. V gave up 5 bases and J gave up 3 bases; unmatched junction bases: 5. In nucleotides, the CDR3 is TGTGCCAGCAGTCCTGGACAGGGGAACAATCAGCCCCAGCATTTT. This gives the protein CASSPGQGNNQPQHF.

This sequence joins TRBV30 and TRBJ1-2; 7 bases align to TRBD1. V was pared by 2 bases and J by 8 bases, with 8 bases of the junction left unmatched. This CDR3 contains 13 residues. Germline V lookup: CDR1 GTSNPN, CDR2 SVGIG (reference sequence). Written as DNA, the CDR3 is TGTGCCTGGAGTCCCCGGGACAGAAAAGGCTACACCTTC. Translating gives CAWSPRDRKGYTF.

This clone was counted a few times. The chain employs TRBV11-2 and TRBJ2-6; a weak D match, TRBD1 (6 bases). Looked up from germline, CDR1 is SGHAT and CDR2 is FQNNGV. The CDR3 has 18 amino acids. The V end lost 4 bases, the J end lost 0 bases, and 16 bases lay between the germline ends. CDR3 DNA: TGTGCCAGCAGCTGGATTCACAGGGAGTACTCTGGGGCCAACGTCCTGACTTTC. Its protein is CASSWIHREYSGANVLTF. Based on the CDR3 plus reference TRBV11-2 and TRBJ2-6, the full variable domain is EAGVAQSPRYKIIEKRQSVAFWCNPISGHATLYWYQQILGQGPKLLIQFQNNGVVDDSQLPKDRFSAERLKGVDSTLKIQPAKLEDSAVYLCASSWIHREYSGANVLTFGAGSRLTVL.

The chain has TRBV5-1 and TRBJ2-3; 8 bases agree with TRBD2. The junction had 7 bases not matched to a gene; V was cut back by 3 bases and J by 4 bases. CDR3 length: 15 residues. Germline loops: CDR1 SGHRS, CDR2 YFSETQ. For the CDR3, the DNA is TGCGCCAGCAGCTCTCGGGAGGGCCATGCAGATACGCAGTATTTT. This sequence encodes CASSSREGHADTQYF. Filled out from reference TRBV5-1 and TRBJ2-3, the complete variable domain reads KAGVTQTPRYLIKTRGQQVTLSCSPISGHRSVSWYQQTPGQGLQFLFEYFSETQRNKGNFPGRFSGRQFSNSRSEMNVSTLELGDSALYLCASSSREGHADTQYFGPGTRLTVL.

The chain employs TRBV28 and TRBJ2-1, with 9 bases that match TRBD2. Germline V gene sequence: CDR1 MDHEN, CDR2 SYDVKM. This CDR3 has 16 residues. V was clipped by 5 bases and J by 7 bases; unmatched bases: 12. This CDR3 reads CASSHPGLARSNEQFF. DNA of the CDR3: TGTGCCAGCAGTCACCCCGGACTAGCGCGATCTAATGAGCAGTTCTTC.

CDR3 in DNA: TGCGCCAGCAGCCAAGATCTAAAACAGCCCCAGCATTTT. Amino acid sequence: CASSQDLKQPQHF. The rearrangement uses TRBV4-3 and TRBJ1-5; D gene unclear. V lost 0 bases to trimming and J lost 7 bases, with 7 bases between them. The CDR3 extends over 13 amino acids. Germline CDR1 is LGHNA and CDR2 is YSLEER.

The chain recombines TRBV9 with TRBJ2-7; D is perhaps TRBD2 (7 bases). Germline V gene lookup returns CDR1 SGDLS and CDR2 YYNGEE. This CDR3 spans 15 amino acids. Trimming stripped 0 bases from V and 0 bases from J, with 10 bases between. The CDR3 nucleotides read TGTGCCAGCAGCGTAGCGGCGGGGGCCTCCTACGAGCAGTACTTC. Amino acids: CASSVAAGASYEQYF.

This rearrangement joins TRBV7-9 to TRBJ1-4; D ambiguous. In germline, CDR1 is SEHNR, CDR2 FQNEAQ (reference sequence). This CDR3 region has 14 residues. Trimming took off 6 bases at V and 8 bases at J, with 16 bases between the two ends. The CDR3 region is CASSIAGGLEKLFF. CDR3 DNA: TGTGCCAGCAGTATTGCGGGAGGTCTAGAAAAACTGTTTTTT.

V usage is TRBV2 and J usage is TRBJ2-1; 9 bases are shared with TRBD2. CDR3 length: 15 amino acids. J was trimmed by 5 bases and V by 4 bases; bases with no gene match: 6. Germline V gives CDR1 SNHLY, CDR2 FYNNEI. CDR3 sequence (DNA): TGTGCCAGCAGTGTTGGAGCGGGAGGTAACAATGAGCAGTTCTTC. It translates to CASSVGAGGNNEQFF.

This clone was observed a single time. This chain links TRBV14 with TRBJ1-3; D not certain. Germline V gene sequence: CDR1 SGHDN, CDR2 FVKESK. This CDR3 spans 18 amino acids. V lost 0 bases and J 4 bases, leaving 19 bases between the germline ends. In DNA, the CDR3 is TGTGCCAGCAGCCAAGATTCGAGGTTACGGACCCCGGGAAACACCATATATTTT. Encoded protein: CASSQDSRLRTPGNTIYF.

The chain joins TRBV9 to TRBJ1-2; TRBD1 aligns across 9 bases. V shed 0 bases, J shed 8 bases, and the junction held 8 bases outside the gene matches. CDR1 and CDR2 (germline): SGDLS, YYNGEE. The CDR3 covers 15 residues. The CDR3 here is CASSVGGQGGRGYTF. CDR3 in DNA: TGTGCCAGCAGCGTAGGGGGACAGGGTGGTCGCGGCTACACCTTC.

Remarks on this clone: Other DNA sequences within the sample encode an identical CDR3. The rearrangement uses TRBV5-1 and TRBJ1-3; maybe TRBD1 (6 bases). V gave up 4 bases and J gave up 0 bases, with 8 bases separating them. Germline-derived CDR1 and CDR2 are SGHRS and YFSETQ. The CDR3 covers 14 residues. CDR3 bases: TGCGCCAGCAGCATACAGGGCTCTGGAAACACCATATATTTT. It encodes CASSIQGSGNTIYF.

This chain links TRBV19 with TRBJ2-2; tentative D call: TRBD2 (5 bases). The V end was cut by 10 bases, the J end by 0 bases, with 12 bases between. There are 14 residues in the CDR3. Germline assignment: CDR1 LNHDA and CDR2 SQIVND (reference sequence). The CDR3 here is CATGGRANTGELFF. The DNA for the CDR3 is TGTGCCACTGGCGGGCGAGCGAACACCGGGGAGCTGTTTTTT.

This clone came up once. This chain connects TRBV6-5 to TRBJ2-7; 11 nucleotides agree with TRBD1. V was pared by 6 bases and J by 2 bases, with 3 bases of the junction left unmatched. Looked up from germline, CDR1 is MNHEY and CDR2 is SVGAGI. This CDR3 is built from 14 residues. Here the CDR3 DNA reads TGTGCCAGCAGATTGGGACAGGGGGCCTACGAGCAGTACTTC. This gives the protein CASRLGQGAYEQYF.

This sequence joins TRBV29-1 and TRBJ2-3, with D possibly matching TRBD2 (6 bases). V lost 4 bases and J lost 4, with 18 bases in between. CDR3 length equals 15 residues. Germline lookup yields CDR1 SQVTM and CDR2 ANQGSEA. The CDR3 DNA reads as TGCAGCGTTGGTTTAAGGGGCGGCGGGGCAGATACGCAGTATTTT. Amino acid sequence: CSVGLRGGGADTQYF.

V usage is TRBV28 and J usage is TRBJ2-7; D not resolved. V dropped 0 bases and J dropped 5 bases, with 11 bases sitting between them. Per the germline V gene, CDR1 is MDHEN and CDR2 is SYDVKM. The CDR3 loop spans 14 amino acids. The CDR3 region is CASSLWARSDEQYF. The CDR3 DNA sequence: TGTGCCAGCAGTTTATGGGCTAGATCCGACGAGCAGTACTTC.

This clone appeared a single time. J is TRBJ1-1 and V is TRBV7-9, with D hard to call. Trimming took 4 bases from V and 0 from J, leaving 6 bases between them. Germline CDR1 reads SEHNR; CDR2 reads FQNEAQ (reference sequence). The CDR3 loop spans 13 amino acids. The CDR3 DNA reads TGTGCCAGCAGCTGGACCATGAACACTGAAGCTTTCTTT. Its protein is CASSWTMNTEAFF.

This rearrangement joins TRBV18 to TRBJ1-1; a weak D match, TRBD1 (5 bases). Deletions cut 2 bases from V and 7 bases from J, with 20 bases between. The V gene's germline CDR1 is KGHSH and CDR2 LQKENI. This CDR3 contains 16 residues. The CDR3 region has the DNA TGTGCCAGCTCACCAGTTATCGGAGGAGGGCAGGGTGAAGCTTTCTTT. Translated, it gives CASSPVIGGGQGEAFF.

This chain joins TRBV18 and TRBJ2-3, with 9 bases fitting TRBD2. From germline, CDR1 is KGHSH and CDR2 LQKENI. The V gene end was trimmed by 2 bases and the J gene end by 4 bases; junction bases not matched to a gene: 1. The CDR3 loop spans 14 amino acids. The CDR3 DNA sequence: TGTGCCAGCTCACCAGCGGGAGGGGCAGATACGCAGTATTTT. Translating it yields CASSPAGGADTQYF. The whole variable domain, filled in from reference TRBV18 and TRBJ2-3, reads NAGVMQNPRHLVRRRGQEARLRCSPMKGHSHVYWYRQLPEEGLKFMVYLQKENIIDESGMPKERFSAEFPKEGPSILRIQQVVRGDSAAYFCASSPAGGADTQYFGPGTRLTVL.